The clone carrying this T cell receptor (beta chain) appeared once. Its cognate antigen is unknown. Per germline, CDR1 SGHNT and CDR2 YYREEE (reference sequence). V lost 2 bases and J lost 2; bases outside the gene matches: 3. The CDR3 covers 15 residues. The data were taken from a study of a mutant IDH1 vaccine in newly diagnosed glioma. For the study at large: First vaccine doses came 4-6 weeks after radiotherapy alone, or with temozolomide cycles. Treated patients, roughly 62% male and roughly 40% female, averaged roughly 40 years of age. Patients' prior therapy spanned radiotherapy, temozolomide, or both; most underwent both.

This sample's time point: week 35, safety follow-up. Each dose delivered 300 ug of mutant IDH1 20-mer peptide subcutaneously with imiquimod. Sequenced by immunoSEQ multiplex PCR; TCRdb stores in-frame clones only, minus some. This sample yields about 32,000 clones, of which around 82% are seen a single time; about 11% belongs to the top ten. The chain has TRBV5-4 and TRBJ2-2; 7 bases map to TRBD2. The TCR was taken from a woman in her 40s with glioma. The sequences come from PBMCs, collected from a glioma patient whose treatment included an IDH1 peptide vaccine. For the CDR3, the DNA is TGTGCCAGCAGCTTTGGGGGGGTAAACACCGGGGAGCTGTTTTTT. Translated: CASSFGGVNTGELFF.